The rows below give T cell receptor beta chains drawn from one sample of a study of blood T cell repertoires in COVID-19. TCRdb's table, derived via immunoSEQ multiplex PCR, lists solely in-frame clones and lacks some. Here the sample spans roughly 200,000 clones, 83% being singletons. Sample: peripheral blood. The receptors were gathered from a woman aged 25 to 45 with COVID-19, enrolled during active disease. Both conserved end residues are part of each CDR3. D genes are given only for firm matches. Expanded clones get a size class; other rows say once, few or many, or leave the size out.

v_call,j_call,d_call,clone_size,cdr3_aa,cdr3_nt
TRBV28,TRBJ2-3,TRBD2,few,CASSLLAGGLGTDTQYF,TGTGCCAGCAGTCTACTAGCGGGGGGGCTCGGCACAGATACGCAGTATTTT
TRBV10-3,TRBJ2-3,-,-,CAISMSSDTQYF,TGTGCCATCAGTATGAGCTCAGATACGCAGTATTTT
TRBV18,TRBJ2-7,TRBD1,once,CASSPRDSYEQYF,TGTGCCAGCTCGCCCCGGGACAGCTACGAGCAGTACTTC
TRBV5-1,TRBJ2-5,TRBD1,once,CASSLASQGASTETQYF,TGCGCCAGCAGCTTGGCCTCCCAGGGGGCATCTACGGAGACCCAGTACTTC
TRBV19,TRBJ1-2,-,-,CASSIPRTDLYGYTF,TGTGCCAGTAGTATTCCAAGGACAGACCTCTATGGCTACACCTTC
TRBV19,TRBJ2-7,-,once,CASSTSGNPTYEQYF,TGTGCCAGTAGTACCTCAGGGAATCCCACCTACGAGCAGTACTTC
TRBV5-4,TRBJ2-7,TRBD1,once,CASSLEATGGSYEQYF,TGTGCCAGCAGCTTGGAGGCGACAGGGGGATCCTACGAGCAGTACTTC
TRBV3-1/TRBV3-2,TRBJ2-1,-,-,CASSQEEGMGNEQFF,TGTGCCAGCAGCCAAGAGGAGGGTATGGGAAATGAGCAGTTCTTC
TRBV5-8,TRBJ2-1,TRBD1,-,CASSEWPGQYKNEQFF,TGTGCCAGCAGCGAGTGGCCGGGACAGTATAAAAATGAGCAGTTCTTC
TRBV2,TRBJ2-1,-,-,CASSGSGEQFF,TGTGCCAGCAGTGGTAGCGGTGAGCAGTTCTTC
TRBV18,TRBJ2-3,TRBD2,few,CASSSQTGLAGAYTDTQYF,TGTGCCAGCTCATCCCAGACAGGGCTAGCGGGGGCCTACACAGATACGCAGTATTTT
TRBV30,TRBJ1-5,-,-,CAWSQGGVQHF,TGTGCCTGGAGTCAAGGAGGGGTCCAGCATTTT
TRBV19,TRBJ2-3,-,-,CATSNERRRPSTDTQYF,TGTGCCACTTCCAACGAGCGTCGCCGACCTAGCACAGATACGCAGTATTTT
TRBV30,TRBJ2-2,-,-,CAWSPRANTGELFF,TGTGCCTGGAGTCCCAGGGCGAACACCGGGGAGCTGTTTTTT
TRBV29-1,TRBJ2-3,-,-,CSVEDRTVTDTQYF,TGCAGCGTTGAAGATCGGACAGTCACAGATACGCAGTATTTT
TRBV28,TRBJ2-3,-,-,CASSYPLAPRSNTDTQYF,TGTGCCAGCAGTTACCCACTAGCACCCAGGTCGAATACAGATACGCAGTATTTT
TRBV28,TRBJ2-5,TRBD1,-,CASQGQGWETQYF,TGTGCCAGCCAGGGACAGGGGTGGGAGACCCAGTACTTC
TRBV9,TRBJ2-7,-,-,CASSVAASYSSYEQYF,TGTGCCAGCAGCGTAGCTGCTAGCTATAGCTCCTACGAGCAGTACTTC
TRBV18,TRBJ1-3,TRBD1,-,CASSPYGQGKSSGNTIYF,TGTGCCAGCTCACCATACGGACAGGGAAAATCCTCTGGAAACACCATATATTTT
TRBV6-4,TRBJ2-1,TRBD2,-,CASSEEGSGRAEQFF,TGTGCCAGCAGTGAAGAGGGTAGCGGGAGGGCGGAGCAGTTCTTC
TRBV7-9,TRBJ2-3,TRBD2,few,CASSPGLAGDTQYF,TGTGCCAGCAGCCCCGGACTAGCGGGAGATACGCAGTATTTT
TRBV9,TRBJ2-1,-,-,CASSVGTISWESSYNEQFF,TGTGCCAGCAGCGTAGGGACTATCTCGTGGGAGAGCTCCTACAATGAGCAGTTCTTC
TRBV4-3,TRBJ1-6,-,-,CASSEWTLNSPLHF,TGCGCCAGCAGCGAATGGACACTTAATTCACCCCTCCACTTT
TRBV5-4,TRBJ1-6,TRBD1,-,CASSSAQGARNSPLHF,TGTGCCAGCAGCTCAGCCCAGGGGGCCCGAAATTCACCCCTCCACTTT
TRBV5-1,TRBJ1-2,TRBD1,-,CASSPQTGSNGYTF,TGCGCCAGCAGCCCCCAGACAGGGTCTAATGGCTACACCTTC
TRBV12-3/TRBV12-4,TRBJ1-6,-,-,CASTPSGGSPLHF,TGTGCCAGCACCCCCTCGGGAGGATCACCCCTCCACTTT